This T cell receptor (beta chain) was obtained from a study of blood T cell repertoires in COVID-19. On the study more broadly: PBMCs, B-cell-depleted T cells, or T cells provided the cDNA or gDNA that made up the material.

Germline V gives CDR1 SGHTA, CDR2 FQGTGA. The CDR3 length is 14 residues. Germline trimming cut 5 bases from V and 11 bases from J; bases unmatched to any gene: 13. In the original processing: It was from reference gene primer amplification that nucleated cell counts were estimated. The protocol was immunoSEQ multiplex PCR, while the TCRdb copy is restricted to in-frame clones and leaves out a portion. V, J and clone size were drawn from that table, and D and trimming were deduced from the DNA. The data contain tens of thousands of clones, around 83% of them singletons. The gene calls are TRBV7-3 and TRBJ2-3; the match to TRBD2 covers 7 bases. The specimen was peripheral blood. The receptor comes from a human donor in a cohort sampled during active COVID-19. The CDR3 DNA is TGTGCCAGCAGCCCGAAATCCGGGGCGGGAGTGCAGTATTTT. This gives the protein CASSPKSGAGVQYF.